This T cell receptor (beta chain) was captured in a study of T cell responses to AZD1222 COVID-19 vaccine. CDR1 is KGHSH and CDR2 is LQKENI in the germline V gene. The CDR3 extends over 16 amino acids. Trimming took 5 bases from V and 2 from J; bases not matched to a gene: 8. This clone was recorded only once. Generated by immunoSEQ multiplex PCR, the TCRdb table keeps only in-frame clones and is missing some. The table has 100,000 to 150,000 clones, nearly 95% seen once. This specimen consisted of peripheral blood, obtained on day 0 of AZD1222 vaccination. The chain employs TRBV18 and TRBJ2-3; 9 nucleotides align to TRBD1. This receptor was identified in an adult in good health. The CDR3 sequence: CASSWRGQGFTDTQYF. Here the CDR3 DNA reads TGTGCCAGCTCATGGCGAGGACAGGGGTTCACAGATACGCAGTATTTT. The entire variable domain, with the rest obtained from reference TRBV18 and TRBJ2-3, is as follows: NAGVMQNPRHLVRRRGQEARLRCSPMKGHSHVYWYRQLPEEGLKFMVYLQKENIIDESGMPKERFSAEFPKEGPSILRIQQVVRGDSAAYFCASSWRGQGFTDTQYFGPGTRLTVL.